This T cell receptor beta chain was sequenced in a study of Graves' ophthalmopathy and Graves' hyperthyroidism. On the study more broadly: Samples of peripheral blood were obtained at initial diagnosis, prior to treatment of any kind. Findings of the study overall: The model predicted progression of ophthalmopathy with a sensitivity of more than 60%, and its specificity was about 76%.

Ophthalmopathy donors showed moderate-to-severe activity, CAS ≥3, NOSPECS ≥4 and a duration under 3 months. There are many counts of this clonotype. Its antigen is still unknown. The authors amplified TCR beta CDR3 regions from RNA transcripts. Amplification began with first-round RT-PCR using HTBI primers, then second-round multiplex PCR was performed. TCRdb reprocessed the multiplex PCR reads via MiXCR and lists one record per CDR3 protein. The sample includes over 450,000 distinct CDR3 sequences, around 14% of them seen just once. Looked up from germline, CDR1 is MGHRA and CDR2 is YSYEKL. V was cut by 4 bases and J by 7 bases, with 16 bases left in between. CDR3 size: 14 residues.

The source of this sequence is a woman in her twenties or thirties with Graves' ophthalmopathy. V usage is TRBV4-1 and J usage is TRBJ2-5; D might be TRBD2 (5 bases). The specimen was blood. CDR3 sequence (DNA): TGCGCCAGCAGCCCCACCTGGGGAGCGAGGACCCAGTACTTC. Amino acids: CASSPTWGARTQYF.